A single sample gave rise to the 25 T cell receptor beta chains below, sequenced in a study of human T cells and chemical hapten exposure. MiXCR was run by TCRdb on the RACE reads, yielding one entry per CDR3 protein. The top ten hold roughly 2.6% of the sample, which has about 93,000 distinct CDR3 sequences, about 8% seen once. The time point: pre-sensitization, week 0. This sample's treatment: therapeutic diphenylcyclopropenone sensitization with weekly scalp DPC. Sequencing used whole blood, obtained in connection with sensitization to the hapten diphenylcyclopropenone (DPC). The receptors stem from a man in his forties with alopecia areata. Some clones in this sample may be carry-over from other donors' samples.

In this sample, this clonotype turned up a few times. DNA of the CDR3: TGTGCCAGCAGCTCCCGGCTCGGGGAGCTGTTTTTT. Translated, it gives CASSSRLGELFF. The chain joins TRBV7-3 to TRBJ2-2; D is unresolved. Trimming shortened V by 4 bases and J by 7 bases, and 7 bases separated the two germline ends. The germline V gene encodes CDR1 SGHTA and CDR2 FQGTGA. This CDR3 spans 12 amino acids.

The sample holds many counts of this clonotype. The CDR3 here is CASSELGRGNQPQHF. The CDR3 DNA is TGTGCCAGCAGTGAACTGGGACGGGGCAATCAGCCCCAGCATTTT. The rearrangement uses TRBV2 and TRBJ1-5; tentatively, D is TRBD1 (5 bases). The length of the CDR3 is 15 residues. The germline V gene encodes CDR1 SNHLY and CDR2 FYNNEI. The V end lost 2 bases, the J end lost 2 bases, and 10 bases lay between the germline ends.

This clonotype has a count of ten or more. The J gene is TRBJ2-7, the V gene TRBV4-2, with 10 bases matching TRBD2. This CDR3 comprises 16 residues. Losses at the gene ends were 0 bases for V and 1 base for J; bases not matched to a gene: 3. Per germline, CDR1 LGHNA and CDR2 YNFKEQ. The CDR3 loop is CASSQDPTSGSYEQYF. The CDR3 nucleotides are TGTGCCAGCAGCCAAGACCCGACTAGCGGGTCCTACGAGCAGTACTTC.

This clonotype was detected ten times or more. The chain employs TRBV7-8 and TRBJ2-1; possibly TRBD1 or TRBD2 for D (5 bases each). The CDR3 runs 15 residues. V lost 1 base and J lost 7, with 14 bases in between. Germline V CDR1 and CDR2: SGHVS, FQNEAQ. In nucleotides, the CDR3 is TGTGCCAGCAGCTTAGGGGGGAGTGGGGTGAATGAGCAGTTCTTC. Its protein is CASSLGGSGVNEQFF.

This clonotype was seen at least ten times. The genes are TRBV3-1 and TRBJ1-1, with a tentative D call TRBD1 (6 bases). This CDR3 has 12 residues. CDR1 is LGHDT, CDR2 YNNKEL, per germline (reference sequence). V dropped 1 base and J dropped 11 bases, with 11 bases sitting between them. CDR3: CASSQGQARAFF. The CDR3, as DNA: TGTGCCAGCAGCCAAGGACAGGCTCGGGCTTTCTTT.

This clonotype occurred many times. The chain carries TRBV6-5 and TRBJ1-6; TRBD1 is a possible D gene (5 bases). V was shortened by 0 bases and J by 6 bases, with 12 bases between the two germline ends. Germline loops: CDR1 MNHEY, CDR2 SVGAGI. The length of the CDR3 is 16 residues. CDR3 region: CASSYSTRTLNSPLHF. CDR3 coding DNA: TGTGCCAGCAGTTACTCGACCAGGACACTTAATTCACCCCTCCACTTT.

This clonotype appeared a few times. The CDR3: CSVDSRGRVGTDTQYF. The CDR3, as DNA: TGCAGCGTTGATAGCAGGGGGCGTGTTGGGACAGATACGCAGTATTTT. The rearrangement joins TRBV29-1 to TRBJ2-3; TRBD1 matches 8 bases. This CDR3 is 16 amino acids long. CDR1 is SQVTM, CDR2 ANQGSEA, per germline. With 3 bases clipped from V and 3 bases from J, the junction kept 11 bases outside the gene matches.

The V call is TRBV2, the J call TRBJ2-5; 8 nucleotides agree with TRBD1. J was trimmed by 3 bases and V by 6 bases; bases with no gene match: 3. The germline CDR1 and CDR2 sequences are SNHLY and FYNNEI. This CDR3 has 13 residues. The CDR3 loop reads CASSSDREETQYF. The CDR3 coding sequence is TGTGCCAGCAGCTCGGACAGGGAAGAGACCCAGTACTTC.

This rearrangement joins TRBV24-1 to TRBJ2-2; 8 positions agree with TRBD1. The ends lost 0 bases at V and 2 bases at J; junction bases unmatched: 7. From germline, CDR1 is KGHDR and CDR2 SFDVKD. CDR3 length: 18 amino acids. CDR3 in DNA: TGTGCCACCAGTGATTTGGGCGACAGGGGACTTAACACCGGGGAGCTGTTTTTT. This sequence encodes CATSDLGDRGLNTGELFF.

At least ten counts were recorded for this clonotype. The rearrangement uses TRBV6-5 and TRBJ1-4; perhaps TRBD1 as D (5 bases). The CDR3 length is 14 residues. Per the germline V gene, CDR1 is MNHEY and CDR2 is SVGAGI. Trimming stripped 6 bases from V and 0 bases from J, with 8 bases between. In DNA, the CDR3 is TGTGCCAGCAGCCCGACAGCAACTAATGAAAAACTGTTTTTT. This encodes CASSPTATNEKLFF.

This clonotype was picked up a small number of times. The chain joins TRBV7-2 to TRBJ2-3; TRBD2 matches at 7 bases. Germline V gene data show CDR1 as SGHTA and CDR2 as FQGNSA. There are 15 residues in the CDR3. The junction had 6 bases not matched to a gene; V was cut back by 3 bases and J by 3 bases. In nucleotides, the CDR3 is TGTGCCAGCAGCTTGGGGGGGAGGTGGACAGATACGCAGTATTTT. Amino acids: CASSLGGRWTDTQYF.

Written as DNA, the CDR3 is TGTGCCAGCAGCAAAGACAGGTTCAATGAGCAGTTCTTC. It encodes CASSKDRFNEQFF. The chain is built from TRBV11-3 and TRBJ2-1; a weak D match, TRBD1 (6 bases). The V end lost 5 bases, the J end lost 6 bases, and 11 bases lay between the germline ends. This CDR3 contains 13 residues. The V gene's germline CDR1 is SGHNT and CDR2 YENEEA.

This clonotype showed up many times. The V gene is TRBV20-1, the J gene TRBJ1-5, with a weak D call TRBD1 (6 bases). The CDR3 totals 13 residues. The V and J ends lost 5 bases and 1 base respectively, with 9 bases between them. Germline lookup yields CDR1 DFQATT and CDR2 SNEGSKA (reference sequence). The CDR3, as DNA: TGCAGTGCTTTTGGACAGAGCAATCAGCCCCAGCATTTT. Translating it yields CSAFGQSNQPQHF.

This clonotype was observed a few times. The chain employs TRBV4-3 and TRBJ2-3; D is uncertain. CDR3 length: 14 amino acids. V was pared by 0 bases and J by 2 bases, with 6 bases between. CDR1 is LGHNA, CDR2 YSLEER, per germline. The CDR3: CASSQDSPTDTQYF. Written as DNA, the CDR3 is TGCGCCAGCAGCCAAGATAGCCCCACAGATACGCAGTATTTT.

The chain is built from TRBV7-9 and TRBJ2-7; D not certain. This CDR3 region has 13 residues. V dropped 5 bases and J dropped 7 bases, with 15 bases sitting between them. Germline V gene data show CDR1 as SEHNR and CDR2 as FQNEAQ (reference sequence). The CDR3 is CASSGWKPREQYV. The CDR3 bases are TGTGCCAGCAGCGGATGGAAACCTCGGGAGCAGTACGTC.

The gene calls are TRBV6-6 and TRBJ1-4; D uncertain. The CDR3 sequence is 14 residues long. Germline V gene data show CDR1 as MNHNY and CDR2 as SVGAGI (reference sequence). Between the trimmed V and J ends, which lost 0 bases and 6 bases, there was a span of 8 bases. For the CDR3, the DNA is TGTGCCAGCAGTTACTCAGGCTTGGATGAAAAACTGTTTTTT. This gives the protein CASSYSGLDEKLFF.

This clonotype was counted at least ten times. V is TRBV29-1 and J is TRBJ1-2, with D possibly TRBD1 on 6 matching bases. Germline CDR1 and CDR2: SQVTM and ANQGSEA. The CDR3 runs to 14 residues. Trimming cost V 4 bases and J 4 bases, with 16 bases left between them. CDR3 coding DNA: TGCAGCGTTGTTGTCACAGGGACCTCCTATGGCTACACCTTC. This translates into CSVVVTGTSYGYTF.

This clonotype appeared a few times. The genes are TRBV12-3 or TRBV12-4 and TRBJ1-5; D is unresolved. The CDR3 consists of 9 residues. Trimming removed 8 bases at V and 9 bases at J, with 5 bases between. CDR3 loop: CASGWPQHF. For the CDR3, the DNA is TGTGCCAGCGGATGGCCCCAGCATTTT.

The genes are TRBV27 and TRBJ1-4; no clear D gene. Germline V gene lookup returns CDR1 MNHEY and CDR2 SMNVEV (reference sequence). This CDR3 spans 16 amino acids. V lost 3 bases and J lost 0, with 11 bases in between. CDR3 sequence (DNA): TGTGCCAGCAGTTTCTCGGGGATTACAACTAATGAAAAACTGTTTTTT. The encoded protein is CASSFSGITTNEKLFF.

Ten or more counts support this clonotype. The chain recombines TRBV12-3 or TRBV12-4 with TRBJ1-2; D ambiguous. Trimming pared 3 bases from V and 4 bases from J, leaving 6 bases between. The CDR3 runs 12 residues. The CDR3 loop is CASSFEVYGYTF. DNA for the CDR3: TGTGCCAGCAGTTTCGAGGTCTATGGCTACACCTTC.

This clonotype was found many times. This rearrangement joins TRBV7-2 to TRBJ1-1; D gene ambiguous. The CDR3 runs 13 residues. V was cut by 5 bases and J by 0 bases, with 7 bases left in between. Germline CDR1 is SGHTA and CDR2 is FQGNSA. The DNA for the CDR3 is TGTGCCAGCAGCCCGTGGATGAACACTGAAGCTTTCTTT. This gives the protein CASSPWMNTEAFF.

This clonotype was observed at least ten times. The rearrangement joins TRBV14 to TRBJ2-4; a weak D match, TRBD1 (6 bases). V was clipped by 6 bases and J by 1 base, with 22 bases between them. CDR1 is SGHDN and CDR2 is FVKESK in the germline V gene. The CDR3 runs 18 residues. The CDR3 coding sequence is TGTGCCAGCAGGCCAACCACAGGGACCCTTGCGGCCAAAAACATTCAGTACTTC. It specifies CASRPTTGTLAAKNIQYF. The complete variable domain, with remaining parts taken from reference TRBV14 and TRBJ2-4, reads EAGVTQFPSHSVIEKGQTVTLRCDPISGHDNLYWYRRVMGKEIKFLLHFVKESKQDESGMPNNRFLAERTGGTYSTLKVQPAELEDSGVYFCASRPTTGTLAAKNIQYFGAGTRLSVL.

The sample holds many counts of this clonotype. V usage is TRBV20-1 and J usage is TRBJ1-1; no reliable D call. The CDR3 length is 16 residues. V lost 2 bases and J 1 base, leaving 17 bases between the germline ends. Germline assignment: CDR1 DFQATT and CDR2 SNEGSKA (reference sequence). CDR3 nucleotide sequence: TGCAGTGCTAGAAACTCCGACAAGGTACAGAACACTGAAGCTTTCTTT. The encoded protein is CSARNSDKVQNTEAFF.

Many counts were recorded for this clonotype. The V gene is TRBV7-2, the J gene TRBJ2-7; D gene unclear. The ends were cut back, 5 bases at V and 9 bases at J, with 17 bases in the middle. Germline V gene lookup returns CDR1 SGHTA and CDR2 FQGNSA. The CDR3 is 13 amino acids. The DNA for the CDR3 is TGTGCCAGCAGCCCCCCGGTCCTGCATGCGCAGTACTTC. Its translation is CASSPPVLHAQYF.

There are many counts of this clonotype. V is TRBV7-8 and J is TRBJ1-1; 7 bases line up with TRBD1. The germline gives CDR1 SGHVS, CDR2 FQNEAQ. The CDR3 length is 15 residues. J was trimmed by 1 base and V by 5 bases; bases with no gene match: 7. The CDR3 coding sequence is TGTGCCAGCAGCCCAGGACAGGCCAAGAACACTGAAGCTTTCTTT. This sequence encodes CASSPGQAKNTEAFF.